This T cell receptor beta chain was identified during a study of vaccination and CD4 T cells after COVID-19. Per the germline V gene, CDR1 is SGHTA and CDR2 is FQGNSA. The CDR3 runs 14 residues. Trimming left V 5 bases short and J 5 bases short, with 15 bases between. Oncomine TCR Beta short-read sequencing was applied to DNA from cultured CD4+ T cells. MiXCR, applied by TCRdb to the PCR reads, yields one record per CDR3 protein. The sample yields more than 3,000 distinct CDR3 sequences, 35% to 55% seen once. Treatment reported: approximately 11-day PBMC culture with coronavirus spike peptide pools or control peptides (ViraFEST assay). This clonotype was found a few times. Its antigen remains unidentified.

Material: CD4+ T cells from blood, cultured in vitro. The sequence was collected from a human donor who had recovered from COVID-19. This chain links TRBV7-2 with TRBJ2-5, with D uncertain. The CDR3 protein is CASSGRSGMETQYF. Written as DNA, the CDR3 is TGTGCCAGCAGCGGGCGGTCGGGTATGGAGACCCAGTACTTC.